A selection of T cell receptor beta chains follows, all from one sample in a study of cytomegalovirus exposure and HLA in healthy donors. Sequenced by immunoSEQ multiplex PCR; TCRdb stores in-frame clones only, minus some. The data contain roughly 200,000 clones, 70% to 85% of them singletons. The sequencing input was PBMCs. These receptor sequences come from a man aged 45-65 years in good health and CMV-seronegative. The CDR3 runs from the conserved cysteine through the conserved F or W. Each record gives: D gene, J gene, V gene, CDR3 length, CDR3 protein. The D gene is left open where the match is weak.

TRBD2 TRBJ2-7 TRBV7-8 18 CASSFGAPGLAGANEQYF
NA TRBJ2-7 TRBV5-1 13 CASSLTRGDEQYF
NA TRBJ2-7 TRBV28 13 CASSRDLTDEQYF
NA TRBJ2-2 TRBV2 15 CASSGALRATGELFF
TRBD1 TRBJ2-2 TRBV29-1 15 CSVAGQGVSTGELFF
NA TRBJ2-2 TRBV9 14 CASSVVSLTGELFF
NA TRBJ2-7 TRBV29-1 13 CSVVTEKPYEQYF
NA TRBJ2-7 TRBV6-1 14 CASSDLRGWDEQYF
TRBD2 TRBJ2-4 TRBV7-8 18 CASSYLGLAGGLKNIQYF
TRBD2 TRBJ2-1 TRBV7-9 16 CASSFLSGSKGNEQFF
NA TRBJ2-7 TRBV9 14 CASSPRRGSYEQYF
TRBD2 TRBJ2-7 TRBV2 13 CASRGTSSSEQYF
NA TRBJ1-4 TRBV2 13 CASSARAGEKLFF
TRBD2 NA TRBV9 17 CASSVDLSTSGTYEQYF
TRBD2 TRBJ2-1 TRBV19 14 CASSIELADNEQFF
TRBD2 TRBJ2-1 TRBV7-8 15 CASRRAGGSYNEQFF
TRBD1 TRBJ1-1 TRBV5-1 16 CASSPDRVTAGTEAFF
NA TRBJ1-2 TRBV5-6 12 CASSLVGSGYTF
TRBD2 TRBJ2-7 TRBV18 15 CASSQPGTSSYEQYF
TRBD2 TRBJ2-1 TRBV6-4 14 CASSASGDHNEQFF
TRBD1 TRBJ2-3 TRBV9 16 CASSVSTGEGTDTQYF
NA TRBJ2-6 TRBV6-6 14 CASSYSSGANVLTF
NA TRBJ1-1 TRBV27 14 CASSLSRRNTEAFF
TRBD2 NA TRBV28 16 CASLVGGGGHSYEQYF
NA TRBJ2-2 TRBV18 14 CASSPGFGTGELFF
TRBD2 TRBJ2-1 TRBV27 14 CASTGTSGRDEQFF
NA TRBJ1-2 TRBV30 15 CAWIPNFSINYGYTF
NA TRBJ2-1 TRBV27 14 CASSQSSSYNEQFF
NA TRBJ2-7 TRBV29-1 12 CSAGEQGYEQYF
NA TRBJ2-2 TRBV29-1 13 CSVPLANTGELFF
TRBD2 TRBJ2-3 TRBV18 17 CASSPRRLAAATDTQYF
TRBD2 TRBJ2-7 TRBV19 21 CASSIPNDRGRTSGRVYEQYF
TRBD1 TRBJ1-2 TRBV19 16 CASSRGQGRRFAGYTF
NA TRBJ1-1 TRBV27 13 CASSLLGPTEAFF
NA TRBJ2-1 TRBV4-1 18 CASSQVYSRDSSFDEQFF
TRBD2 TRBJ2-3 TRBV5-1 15 CASSGTSGSTDTQYF
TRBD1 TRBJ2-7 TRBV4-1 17 CASSQTTPGQGLYEQYF
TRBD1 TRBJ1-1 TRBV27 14 CASSIAPGGTEAFF
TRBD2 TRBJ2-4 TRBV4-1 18 CASSQVGLAGTAKNIQYF
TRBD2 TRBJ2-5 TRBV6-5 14 CASSASGSGETQYF
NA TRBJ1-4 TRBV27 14 CASRGGGLGEKLFF
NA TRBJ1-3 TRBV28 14 CASSLAGSGNTIYF
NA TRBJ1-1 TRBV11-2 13 CASSSYTNTEAFF
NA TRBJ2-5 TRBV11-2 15 CASSLDYRSRETQYF
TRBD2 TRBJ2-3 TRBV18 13 CASSSTSGRAEYF
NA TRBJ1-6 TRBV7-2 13 CASSLTHDSPLHF
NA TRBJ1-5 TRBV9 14 CASSDGGGHQPQHF
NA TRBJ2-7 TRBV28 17 CASSFRAPRVGRYEQYF
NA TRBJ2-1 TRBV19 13 CASRESSYNEQFF